Sequencing of this TCR beta chain was carried out in a study of cytomegalovirus exposure and HLA in healthy donors. General study results and limits: High specificity and sensitivity for cytomegalovirus status were reported for the classifier.

V was clipped by 1 base and J by 4 bases, with 9 bases between them. The CDR3 consists of 14 residues. Germline V gives CDR1 SGHAT, CDR2 FQNNGV. Remarks on this clone: What it binds is unknown.

Vbeta (60) and Jbeta (13) primers were used in the PCR. Sequencing used immunoSEQ multiplex PCR; TCRdb keeps in-frame clones, though not all of them. Among 93,000 or so clones listed, approximately 64% were seen once. Sequencing input: PBMCs. The source is a woman between 45 and 60 years old in good health and CMV-seronegative. This sequence joins TRBV11-2 and TRBJ2-3, with D perhaps TRBD2 (6 bases). The CDR3 reads CASSLAGVSDTQYF. The CDR3 DNA is TGTGCCAGCAGCTTAGCGGGAGTCTCAGATACGCAGTATTTT. Supplemented by reference TRBV11-2 and TRBJ2-3, the full variable domain reads EAGVAQSPRYKIIEKRQSVAFWCNPISGHATLYWYQQILGQGPKLLIQFQNNGVVDDSQLPKDRFSAERLKGVDSTLKIQPAKLEDSAVYLCASSLAGVSDTQYFGPGTRLTVL.